The 23 T cell receptor beta chains presented below share a single source sample, sequenced in a study of T cell repertoires in cytomegalovirus infection. Using its own MiXCR run on the reads, TCRdb lists one record per CDR3 protein. This sample carries around 300,000 distinct CDR3 sequences, around 9.5% of them seen once, and the ten largest clones take about 3.9%. Material for sequencing was PBMCs. The receptors stem from a human donor in good health (CMV status not recorded). Some clones in this sample may be carry-over from other donors' samples.

This clonotype has at least ten counts. The CDR3: CASSLTGTQEKLFF. The CDR3 DNA sequence: TGTGCCAGCAGCTTAACCGGGACTCAGGAAAAACTGTTTTTT. The chain is built from TRBV7-2 and TRBJ1-4; tentatively, D is TRBD1 (5 bases). V was clipped by 2 bases and J by 8 bases, with 12 bases between them. The germline V gene encodes CDR1 SGHTA and CDR2 FQGNSA. The CDR3 covers 14 residues.

The gene calls are TRBV20-1 and TRBJ1-6; 7 nucleotides match TRBD1. The CDR3 is 15 amino acids. Germline V gene data show CDR1 as DFQATT and CDR2 as SNEGSKA (reference sequence). Losses at the gene ends were 6 bases for V and 3 bases for J; bases not matched to a gene: 8. The DNA for the CDR3 is TGCAGTGCCACGGGACAGTCACACTATAATTCACCCCTCCACTTT. This codes for CSATGQSHYNSPLHF.

V and J are TRBV19 and TRBJ1-5; D is possibly TRBD1 (6 bases). The V end was cut by 10 bases, the J end by 3 bases, with 19 bases between. Germline V gene data show CDR1 as LNHDA and CDR2 as SQIVND (reference sequence). The CDR3 totals 15 residues. As DNA, the CDR3 is TGTGCCACCCAGCCAATACCAGGGGACAATCAGCCCCAGCATTTT. Encoded protein: CATQPIPGDNQPQHF.

This clonotype has ten or more counts. This sequence joins TRBV27 and TRBJ1-2; TRBD1 matches at 7 bases. Germline CDR1 reads MNHEY; CDR2 reads SMNVEV (reference sequence). V was clipped by 8 bases and J by 0 bases; unmatched bases: 0. This CDR3 is built from 12 residues. The CDR3 DNA reads TGTGCCAGCGGGACAGCTAACTATGGCTACACCTTC. Amino acids: CASGTANYGYTF.

This clonotype has more than one count but fewer than ten. The chain is built from TRBV29-1 and TRBJ2-7, with D possibly TRBD1 on 5 matching bases. This CDR3 has 11 amino acids. Germline V lookup: CDR1 SQVTM, CDR2 ANQGSEA. The CDR3 loop reads CIQTEVYEQYF. The DNA of the CDR3 is TGCATTCAGACAGAGGTCTACGAGCAGTACTTC.

This clonotype has just a few counts. The chain carries TRBV7-4 and TRBJ2-7, with 12 bases fitting TRBD1. Trimming at V came to 4 bases and at J to 6 bases, leaving 4 bases not matched to a gene. CDR1 is SGHVT, CDR2 SQSDAQ, per germline. The CDR3 has 14 amino acids. Here the CDR3 DNA reads TGTGCCAGCAGCTGGGGACAGGGGGCGGGCGAGCAGTACTTC. Translation: CASSWGQGAGEQYF.

The rearrangement links TRBV6-5 to TRBJ1-4, with TRBD1 as a possible D gene (6 bases). The CDR3 contains 14 residues. V gave up 1 base and J gave up 8 bases, with 11 bases separating them. Germline V gene sequence: CDR1 MNHEY, CDR2 SVGAGI. The CDR3, as DNA: TGTGCCAGCAGTTACTTAGGGGGGGACGAAAAACTGTTTTTT. Translated, it gives CASSYLGGDEKLFF.

With respect to this clonotype: This sequence may be a read error, since a much larger clone differs from it by one base. The V gene is TRBV12-3 or TRBV12-4, the J gene TRBJ1-6; D perhaps matches TRBD1 (6 bases). Trimming left V 6 bases short and J 7 bases short, with 16 bases between. The CDR3 is 15 amino acids. The CDR3 DNA sequence: TGTGCCAGCAGGCAGACCAGGGGCGACAATTCACCCCTCCACTTT. Translating it yields CASRQTRGDNSPLHF.

This clonotype was recorded many times. The chain is built from TRBV7-6 and TRBJ1-6; D call uncertain. V was pared by 0 bases and J by 4 bases, with 13 bases between. The germline V gene encodes CDR1 SGHVS and CDR2 FNYEAQ. This CDR3 is 17 amino acids long. This CDR3 reads CASSLASQGPYNSPLHF. CDR3 bases: TGTGCCAGCAGCTTAGCGTCCCAAGGACCTTATAATTCACCCCTCCACTTT.

This clonotype was detected many times. V usage is TRBV9 and J usage is TRBJ1-4, with TRBD1 as a possible D gene (6 bases). Germline V gives CDR1 SGDLS, CDR2 YYNGEE. V was shortened by 4 bases and J by 5 bases, with 24 bases between the two germline ends. The CDR3 has 18 amino acids. The CDR3 DNA sequence: TGTGCCAGCAGCTCGAGCCCAATCGGACAGTCGCGAAATGAAAAACTGTTTTTT. It translates to CASSSSPIGQSRNEKLFF.

This clonotype was observed a handful of times. The CDR3 DNA reads as TGTGCCAGCAGTCCTCAAGGGAGTGCTTTTCAGCCCCAGCATTTT. Its protein is CASSPQGSAFQPQHF. This chain links TRBV11-2 with TRBJ1-5; D not certain. Trimming shortened V by 6 bases and J by 6 bases, and 18 bases separated the two germline ends. The CDR3 spans 15 residues. Germline V gene sequence: CDR1 SGHAT, CDR2 FQNNGV.

The chain uses TRBV5-6 and TRBJ2-7; 8 bases fit TRBD2. J was trimmed by 3 bases and V by 0 bases; bases with no gene match: 5. Germline V gene sequence: CDR1 SGHDT, CDR2 YYEEEE. The CDR3 has 15 amino acids. The CDR3 sequence is CASSLGAGDLYEQYF. CDR3 DNA sequence: TGTGCCAGCAGCTTGGGAGCGGGGGACCTCTACGAGCAGTACTTC.

The DNA for the CDR3 is TGTGCCAGCAGCCCCCGGACTCTGCCCCGATATGAGACCCAGTACTTC. Translating gives CASSPRTLPRYETQYF. V is TRBV7-7 and J is TRBJ2-5; a possible D gene is TRBD2 (5 bases). Germline-derived CDR1 and CDR2 are SSHAT and FNYEAQ (reference sequence). This CDR3 is 16 amino acids long. V lost 5 bases and J lost 5, with 21 bases in between.

The chain recombines TRBV6-5 with TRBJ2-7, with 9 bases aligning to TRBD1. The J segment lost 4 bases and the V segment lost 5 bases, leaving 12 bases of the junction unmatched. The CDR3 has 16 amino acids. Looked up from germline, CDR1 is MNHEY and CDR2 is SVGAGI. The CDR3 reads CASSMTPGQGSYEQYF. The CDR3 bases are TGTGCCAGCAGTATGACTCCGGGACAGGGCTCATACGAGCAGTACTTC.

The rearrangement links TRBV15 to TRBJ2-4, with D unclear. The germline V gene encodes CDR1 LNHNV and CDR2 YYDKDF (reference sequence). The CDR3 is 16 residues long. Trimming pared 0 bases from V and 0 bases from J, leaving 9 bases between. Written as DNA, the CDR3 is TGTGCCACCAGCAGAGAAACAGAACTAGCCAAAAACATTCAGTACTTC. Encoded protein: CATSRETELAKNIQYF.

This clonotype was observed at least ten times. V is TRBV7-6 and J is TRBJ2-5, with D possibly TRBD2 on 6 matching bases. Trimming shortened V by 4 bases and J by 5 bases, and 8 bases separated the two germline ends. The CDR3 length is 12 residues. The germline CDR1 and CDR2 sequences are SGHVS and FNYEAQ. CDR3 nucleotides: TGTGCCAGCAGCTCAGGGAGGGAGACCCAGTACTTC. Residues: CASSSGRETQYF.

This clonotype was seen ten or more times. The V and J genes are TRBV7-9 and TRBJ2-5; D tentatively fits TRBD1 or TRBD2 (5 bases each). In germline, CDR1 is SEHNR, CDR2 FQNEAQ (reference sequence). V was cut by 5 bases and J by 3 bases, with 16 bases left in between. The CDR3 length is 15 residues. The CDR3 sequence is CASSPNVGDEETQYF. CDR3 bases: TGTGCCAGCAGCCCCAACGTAGGGGACGAAGAGACCCAGTACTTC.

This clonotype was recorded at least ten times. The genes are TRBV12-3 or TRBV12-4 and TRBJ2-5; perhaps D is TRBD1 or TRBD2 (7 bases each). The CDR3 extends over 15 amino acids. V lost 4 bases and J 5 bases, leaving 17 bases between the germline ends. The CDR3 nucleotides are TGTGCCAGCAGTTCAGGGGGGGGGGCCTCGGAGACCCAGTACTTC. The encoded protein is CASSSGGGASETQYF.

In its sample, this clonotype was seen many times. The genes are TRBV4-1 and TRBJ1-5, with 9 bases matching TRBD1. With V trimmed by 2 bases and J by 9 bases, 5 bases remained unmatched. The CDR3 loop spans 14 amino acids. CDR1 is MGHRA, CDR2 YSYEKL, per germline. The CDR3 DNA follows: TGCGCCAGCAGCCAACCGGGACAGGGTGGGCCCCAGCATTTT. This translates into CASSQPGQGGPQHF.

The sample holds many counts of this clonotype. V and J are TRBV6-2 or TRBV6-3 and TRBJ2-1; possibly TRBD1 for D (7 bases). Trimming removed 0 bases from V and 10 bases from J, with 28 bases in between. Germline-derived CDR1 and CDR2 are MNHEY and SVGEGT. The CDR3 totals 19 residues. CDR3 in DNA: TGTGCCAGCAGTTACTCCCGGACCAAACGGGACAGCGCGGGGTTGGAGCAGTTCTTC. Translation gives CASSYSRTKRDSAGLEQFF.

J is TRBJ2-3 and V is TRBV2; 7 bases are a match to TRBD2. The J segment lost 0 bases and the V segment lost 5 bases, leaving 5 bases of the junction unmatched. The length of the CDR3 is 15 residues. Germline V gives CDR1 SNHLY, CDR2 FYNNEI. CDR3 loop: CASSPTAGSTDTQYF. CDR3 in DNA: TGTGCCAGCAGTCCGACAGCGGGGAGCACAGATACGCAGTATTTT.

The CDR3 sequence is CSASGPASPYEQYF. The CDR3 nucleotides read TGCAGTGCTAGTGGGCCCGCTAGTCCCTACGAGCAGTACTTC. The chain is built from TRBV20-1 and TRBJ2-7; D uncertain. The germline V gene has CDR1 DFQATT and CDR2 SNEGSKA (reference sequence). With 3 bases removed from V and 2 bases from J, the gap between germline ends came to 14 bases. This CDR3 spans 14 amino acids.

Ten or more counts support this clonotype. CDR3 DNA: TGTGCCAGCAGCCGACTAGCGGGAGGGCAGGCAGATACGCAGTATTTT. Amino acids: CASSRLAGGQADTQYF. The V gene is TRBV7-3, the J gene TRBJ2-3, with 14 bases aligning to TRBD2. The CDR3 has 16 amino acids. The trim removed 5 bases at V and 4 bases at J, leaving 5 bases unmatched. Germline CDR1 SGHTA, CDR2 FQGTGA. Full variable domain (missing parts from reference TRBV7-3 and TRBJ2-3): GAGVSQTPSNKVTEKGKYVELRCDPISGHTALYWYRQSLGQGPEFLIYFQGTGAADDSGLPNDRFFAVRPEGSVSTLKIQRTERGDSAVYLCASSRLAGGQADTQYFGPGTRLTVL.